Listed below are T cell receptor beta chains from one sample, sequenced in a study of T cell responses to AZD1222 COVID-19 vaccine. Generated by immunoSEQ multiplex PCR, the TCRdb table keeps only in-frame clones and is missing some. Here the sample spans around 150,000 clones, 80% to 95% being singletons. Sequenced here: peripheral blood, sampled 28 days after the second AZD1222 dose. These receptors were obtained from an adult who received the AZD1222 COVID-19 vaccine. CDR3s include the opening cysteine and the closing phenylalanine or tryptophan. A D gene is named only where the DNA matches it firmly. Size tells how often a clone was seen (once, few, many) or the class of an expanded clone, and some rows leave it out.

clone size,V gene,J gene,D gene,CDR3 protein,CDR3 DNA
.,TRBV6-4,TRBJ1-1,.,CASKNQGWHTEAFF,TGTGCCAGCAAGAATCAGGGCTGGCACACTGAAGCTTTCTTT
.,TRBV5-4,TRBJ1-6,.,CASRAGANNSPLHF,TGTGCCAGCAGGGCGGGGGCCAATAATTCACCCCTCCACTTT
.,TRBV18,TRBJ2-2,TRBD2,CASSPVAGASGGELFF,TGTGCCAGCTCACCAGTGGCGGGAGCATCCGGCGGGGAGCTGTTTTTT
.,TRBV28,TRBJ1-5,.,CASAGHYSNQPQHF,TGTGCCAGCGCGGGTCACTATAGCAATCAGCCCCAGCATTTT
.,TRBV2,TRBJ2-3,TRBD2,CASSERAGGRTDTQYF,TGTGCCAGCAGTGAGAGGGCGGGAGGCCGCACAGATACGCAGTATTTT
.,TRBV12-5,TRBJ1-1,.,CASALGRGTEAFF,TGTGCTAGTGCCTTGGGACGGGGCACTGAAGCTTTCTTT
.,TRBV6-2/TRBV6-3,TRBJ1-1,TRBD1,CASSYAGQGANTEAFF,TGTGCCAGCAGTTACGCAGGACAGGGTGCGAACACTGAAGCTTTCTTT
once,TRBV7-9,TRBJ1-1,TRBD1,CASSSRTGTEAFF,TGTGCCAGCAGCTCCCGGACAGGCACTGAAGCTTTCTTT
.,TRBV2,TRBJ1-5,TRBD1,CASRGQNNQPQHF,TGTGCCAGCAGGGGACAGAACAATCAGCCCCAGCATTTT
.,TRBV27,TRBJ1-4,TRBD1,CANRDRGNANEKLFF,TGTGCCAACCGGGACAGGGGGAACGCTAATGAAAAACTGTTTTTT
.,TRBV5-6,TRBJ2-1,.,CASREGLTALYGNEQFF,TGTGCCAGCAGAGAGGGATTGACAGCCCTCTATGGGAATGAGCAGTTCTTC
.,TRBV6-2/TRBV6-3,TRBJ2-7,TRBD2,CASSPGTRVIYEQYF,TGTGCCAGCAGTCCGGGGACTAGAGTCATCTACGAGCAGTACTTC
once,TRBV7-2,TRBJ1-1,.,CASSFNSVENTEAFF,TGTGCCAGCAGCTTTAATTCTGTAGAGAACACTGAAGCTTTCTTT
.,TRBV27,TRBJ2-6,.,CASTHQGSGANVLTF,TGTGCCAGCACCCACCAGGGTTCTGGGGCCAACGTCCTGACTTTC
.,TRBV20-1,TRBJ2-7,TRBD1,CSASPGTGGYEQYF,TGCAGTGCTAGTCCCGGGACAGGGGGCTACGAGCAGTACTTC
.,TRBV14,TRBJ1-2,.,CASSGLVSSGYTF,TGTGCCAGCAGCGGACTGGTGTCCAGTGGCTACACCTTC
.,TRBV7-9,TRBJ1-1,.,CASSLPGQRGAFF,TGTGCCAGCAGCTTACCCGGCCAGAGGGGAGCTTTCTTT
few,TRBV19,TRBJ1-4,TRBD1,CASSGTGGVNREKLFF,TGTGCCAGTTCCGGGACAGGGGGGGTAAATCGTGAAAAACTGTTTTTT
.,TRBV11-2,TRBJ2-5,.,CASSRGHLGGETQYF,TGTGCCAGCAGCAGGGGACATTTAGGGGGAGAGACCCAGTACTTC
.,TRBV19,TRBJ1-1,.,CASSMETQTTEAFF,TGTGCCAGTAGTATGGAGACACAAACCACTGAAGCTTTCTTT
.,TRBV7-9,TRBJ2-3,.,CASSLVVGSSTDTQYF,TGTGCCAGCAGCTTAGTCGTCGGGAGTAGCACAGATACGCAGTATTTT
.,TRBV12-3/TRBV12-4,TRBJ1-1,.,CASSFSIGTEAFF,TGTGCCAGCAGTTTTAGTATTGGCACTGAAGCTTTCTTT
once,TRBV19,TRBJ1-3,.,CAVGVSGNTIYF,TGTGCCGTAGGGGTCTCTGGAAACACCATATATTTT
.,TRBV29-1,TRBJ1-5,.,CSVQPGGNQPQHF,TGCAGCGTCCAGCCGGGAGGGAATCAGCCCCAGCATTTT
.,TRBV7-8,TRBJ1-2,.,CASSLARQDYGYTF,TGTGCCAGCAGCTTAGCGCGGCAGGACTATGGCTACACCTTC
.,TRBV6-6,TRBJ1-5,.,CASSYAPEQGNQPQHF,TGTGCCAGCAGTTACGCCCCGGAACAGGGCAATCAGCCCCAGCATTTT
.,TRBV10-3,TRBJ1-1,.,CAISESYPTEAFF,TGTGCCATCAGTGAGTCTTACCCCACTGAAGCTTTCTTT
.,TRBV7-8,TRBJ1-5,TRBD1,CASSPHDRGLSQPQHF,TGTGCCAGCAGCCCACACGACAGGGGGTTAAGTCAGCCCCAGCATTTT
few,TRBV9,TRBJ2-7,TRBD2,CASSASGGSSYEQYF,TGTGCCAGCAGCGCTAGCGGGGGCAGCTCCTACGAGCAGTACTTC
.,TRBV25-1,TRBJ1-2,.,CASSPGGGGYTF,TGTGCCAGCAGTCCGGGGGGCGGTGGCTACACCTTC
.,TRBV19,TRBJ2-3,.,CASTLNFGSTDTQYF,TGTGCCAGTACTCTAAATTTCGGCAGCACAGATACGCAGTATTTT
.,TRBV6-2/TRBV6-3,TRBJ1-2,.,CASSQYRDTYGYTF,TGTGCCAGCAGTCAATACCGGGACACCTATGGCTACACCTTC
once,TRBV5-5,TRBJ1-6,.,CASSRGAGRQNSPLHF,TGTGCCAGCAGCCGTGGGGCAGGACGACAGAATTCACCCCTCCACTTT
once,TRBV7-8,TRBJ1-3,.,CASSFRWSSGNTIYF,TGTGCCAGCAGCTTCCGCTGGAGCTCTGGAAACACCATATATTTT
.,TRBV28,TRBJ2-6,.,CASSLTGSGANVLTF,TGTGCCAGCAGCCTAACAGGGTCTGGGGCCAACGTCCTGACTTTC
.,TRBV3-1/TRBV3-2,TRBJ2-1,.,CASSQVSLGRNNEQFF,TGTGCCAGCAGCCAAGTTAGCCTGGGTCGAAACAATGAGCAGTTCTTC
.,TRBV5-5,TRBJ1-4,.,CASSLTVDEKLFF,TGTGCCAGCAGCTTGACCGTAGATGAAAAACTGTTTTTT
.,TRBV5-6,TRBJ2-7,TRBD1,CASSGNRGRIRYPVDEQYF,TGTGCCAGCAGCGGAAACAGGGGGCGCATCAGGTATCCGGTGGACGAGCAGTACTTC
once,TRBV28,TRBJ1-5,.,CASSSGDNYSNQPQHF,TGTGCCAGCAGTTCTGGGGACAACTATAGCAATCAGCCCCAGCATTTT
.,TRBV6-6,TRBJ1-1,.,CASGGTGNTEAFF,TGTGCCAGCGGCGGGACGGGCAACACTGAAGCTTTCTTT
.,TRBV28,TRBJ1-1,.,CASRGRHTEAFF,TGTGCCAGCAGGGGGCGGCACACTGAAGCTTTCTTT
.,TRBV28,TRBJ1-2,TRBD1,CASRRTGTGGSGGYTF,TGTGCCAGCAGGCGCACCGGGACAGGGGGCAGCGGTGGCTACACCTTC
.,TRBV15,TRBJ2-7,TRBD2,CATSRGEQGPGLAGESYEQYF,TGTGCCACCAGCAGGGGTGAGCAGGGGCCGGGACTAGCGGGAGAATCCTACGAGCAGTACTTC